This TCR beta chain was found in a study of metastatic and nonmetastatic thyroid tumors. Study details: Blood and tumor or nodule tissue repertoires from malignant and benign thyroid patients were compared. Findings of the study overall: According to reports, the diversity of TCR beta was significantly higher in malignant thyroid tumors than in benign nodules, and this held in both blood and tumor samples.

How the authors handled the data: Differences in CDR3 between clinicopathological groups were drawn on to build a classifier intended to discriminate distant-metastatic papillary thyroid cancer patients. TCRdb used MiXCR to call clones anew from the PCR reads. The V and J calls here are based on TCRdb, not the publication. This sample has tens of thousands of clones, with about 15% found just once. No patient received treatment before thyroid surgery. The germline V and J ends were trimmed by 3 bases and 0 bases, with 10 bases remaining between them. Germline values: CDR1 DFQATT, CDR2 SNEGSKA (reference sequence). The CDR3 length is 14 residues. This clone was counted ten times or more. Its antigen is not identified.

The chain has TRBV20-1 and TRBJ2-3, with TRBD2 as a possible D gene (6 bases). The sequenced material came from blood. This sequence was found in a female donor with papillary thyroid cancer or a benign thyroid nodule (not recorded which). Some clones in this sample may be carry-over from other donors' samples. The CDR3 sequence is CSARGLSSTDTQYF. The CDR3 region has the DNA TGCAGTGCTAGGGGACTCTCTAGCACAGATACGCAGTATTTT.